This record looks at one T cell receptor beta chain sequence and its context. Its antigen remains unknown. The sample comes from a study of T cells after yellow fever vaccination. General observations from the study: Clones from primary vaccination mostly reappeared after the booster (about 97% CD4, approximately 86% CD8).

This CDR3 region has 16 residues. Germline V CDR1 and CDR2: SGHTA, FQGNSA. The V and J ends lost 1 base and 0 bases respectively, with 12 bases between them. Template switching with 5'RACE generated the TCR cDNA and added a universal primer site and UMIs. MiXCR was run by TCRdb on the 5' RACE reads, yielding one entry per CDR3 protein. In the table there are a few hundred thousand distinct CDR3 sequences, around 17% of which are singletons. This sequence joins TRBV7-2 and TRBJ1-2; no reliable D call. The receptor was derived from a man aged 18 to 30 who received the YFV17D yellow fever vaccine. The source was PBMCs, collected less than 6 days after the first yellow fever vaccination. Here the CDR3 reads CASSLEAGWANYGYTF. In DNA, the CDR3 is TGTGCCAGCAGCTTAGAGGCGGGGTGGGCTAACTATGGCTACACCTTC.